This T cell receptor beta chain was captured by sequencing in a study of cytomegalovirus exposure and HLA in healthy donors. On the study more broadly: The platform used for the 120 or so validation repertoires matched that of the approximately 640 first-cohort repertoires, a later analysis reported.

A note on this clone: The antigen is not known.

Trimming left V 1 base short and J 6 bases short, with 12 bases between. The germline V gene encodes CDR1 LNHDA and CDR2 SQIVND (reference sequence). This CDR3 contains 14 residues. Study results and limitations: Three of the chains that were CMV-associated were confirmed in vitro to be specific for CMV antigens. Many donors shared some public TCRs, even though most TCR sequences were rare.

Produced via immunoSEQ multiplex PCR; TCRdb's table is partial and in-frame only. The table includes 220,000 or so clones, over 80% detected once. Sequencing was performed on PBMCs. V and J are TRBV19 and TRBJ1-2; maybe TRBD1 (6 bases). The clonotype comes from a woman under 30 in good health and CMV-seronegative. CDR3 DNA: TGTGCCAGTAGTATAGGCTATCCAGGGGATGGCTACACCTTC. Protein product: CASSIGYPGDGYTF.